A single sample is the source of the 32 T cell receptor beta chains below, sequenced in a study of CDR3 diversity in severe acne. TCRdb processed the PCR reads anew with MiXCR; each CDR3 protein has one entry. The repertoire has approximately 80,000 distinct CDR3 sequences, under 65% of them found once; the top ten carry roughly 13%. Input material: blood. The receptors originated from a male donor in good health, without acne.

This clonotype appeared a few times. CDR3 residues: CATSPLAGDRTGELFF. CDR3 DNA sequence: TGTGCCACCAGCCCCCTGGCGGGAGATCGCACCGGGGAGCTGTTTTTT. The chain combines TRBV24-1 with TRBJ2-2; 7 bases align to TRBD2. V dropped 7 bases and J dropped 4; count of bases not matched to a gene: 11. Germline V gene data show CDR1 as KGHDR and CDR2 as SFDVKD. The CDR3 consists of 16 residues.

In its sample, this clonotype was seen a few times. This rearrangement joins TRBV3-1 to TRBJ2-5; D ambiguous. Trimming took 0 bases from V and 0 from J, leaving 11 bases between them. Germline V lookup: CDR1 LGHDT, CDR2 YNNKEL (reference sequence). There are 16 residues in the CDR3. This CDR3 reads CASSQDLLGNQETQYF. CDR3 in DNA: TGTGCCAGCAGCCAAGATCTTCTAGGGAACCAAGAGACCCAGTACTTC.

This clonotype was counted between two and nine times. The rearrangement links TRBV20-1 to TRBJ2-3; D may be TRBD2 (6 bases). The CDR3 runs to 15 residues. Germline assignment: CDR1 DFQATT and CDR2 SNEGSKA (reference sequence). The germline V and J ends were trimmed by 6 bases and 4 bases, with 20 bases remaining between them. This CDR3 is CSAIPQRLVPDTQYF. The DNA of the CDR3 is TGCAGTGCGATTCCCCAACGACTAGTTCCAGATACGCAGTATTTT.

The genes are TRBV19 and TRBJ2-2; D gene unclear. Germline V lookup: CDR1 LNHDA, CDR2 SQIVND (reference sequence). V lost 1 base and J 4 bases, leaving 10 bases between the germline ends. The CDR3 covers 15 residues. The CDR3 DNA reads TGTGCCAGTAGTATAGGTGGGCAGAGCACCGGGGAGCTGTTTTTT. It is translated as CASSIGGQSTGELFF. Combining the CDR3 with reference TRBV19 and TRBJ2-2 gives the whole variable domain DGGITQSPKYLFRKEGQNVTLSCEQNLNHDAMYWYRQDPGQGLRLIYYSQIVNDFQKGDIAEGYSVSREKKESFPLTVTSAQKNPTAFYLCASSIGGQSTGELFFGEGSRLTVL.

By proportion, this clonotype is medium-sized (0.01 to 0.1%). CDR3 nucleotide sequence: TGCAGCGTTAGACACGATCGCTACGAGCAGTACTTC. Translation gives CSVRHDRYEQYF. The chain carries TRBV29-1 and TRBJ2-7; D is undetermined. CDR3 length: 12 residues. CDR1 and CDR2 from the germline V gene are SQVTM and ANQGSEA. V shed 5 bases and J shed 3 bases, with 11 bases lying between them.

This rearrangement joins TRBV20-1 to TRBJ2-1; 7 bases are shared with TRBD2. The CDR3 consists of 13 residues. J gave up 7 bases and V 5 bases, and 8 bases lay outside the gene matches. Germline loops: CDR1 DFQATT, CDR2 SNEGSKA (reference sequence). The CDR3 sequence: CSADRGRGNEQFF. The CDR3 bases are TGCAGTGCTGACCGCGGGAGAGGGAATGAGCAGTTCTTC.

The rearrangement links TRBV20-1 to TRBJ2-5; the D gene could be TRBD1 or TRBD2 (5 bases each). CDR1 and CDR2 (germline): DFQATT, SNEGSKA (reference sequence). V gave up 0 bases and J gave up 0 bases, with 11 bases separating them. The CDR3 has 15 residues. As DNA, the CDR3 is TGCAGTGCTAGAGATGATTTGGGGGACCAAGAGACCCAGTACTTC. Translating gives CSARDDLGDQETQYF.

The chain links TRBV12-3 or TRBV12-4 to TRBJ1-2, with a tentative D call TRBD1 (5 bases). V lost 3 bases and J 5 bases, leaving 16 bases between the germline ends. The CDR3 runs 15 residues. The CDR3, as DNA: TGTGCCAGCAGTTTCGGGCAGGGAACGTGGTATGGCTACACCTTC. It specifies CASSFGQGTWYGYTF.

The genes are TRBV6-5 and TRBJ1-3; D is unresolved. Germline CDR1 MNHEY, CDR2 SVGAGI. Trimming took off 5 bases at V and 8 bases at J, with 4 bases between the two ends. CDR3 length: 10 amino acids. The CDR3 coding sequence is TGTGCCAGCAGTCGGGACACCATATATTTT. Protein product: CASSRDTIYF.

This clonotype was detected a few times. The rearrangement uses TRBV20-1 and TRBJ2-5; D might be TRBD1 (6 bases). V was pared by 2 bases and J by 5 bases, with 9 bases between. Germline CDR1 reads DFQATT; CDR2 reads SNEGSKA (reference sequence). The CDR3 runs to 12 residues. CDR3 nucleotide sequence: TGCAGTGCTAGACAGGGGATGGAGACCCAGTACTTC. This translates into CSARQGMETQYF.

This chain joins TRBV20-1 and TRBJ2-3, with 15 positions matching TRBD2. After removal of 6 bases from V and 2 bases from J, the junction contained 6 bases not matched to a gene. Germline V gene data show CDR1 as DFQATT and CDR2 as SNEGSKA (reference sequence). This CDR3 contains 16 residues. This chain's CDR3 is CSAAGTSGGPTDTQYF. The DNA of the CDR3 is TGCAGTGCAGCCGGGACTAGCGGGGGGCCCACAGATACGCAGTATTTT.

CDR3 in DNA: TGTGCCAGCAGTGTAATAGGGTTTGGGAACACCATATATTTT. This sequence encodes CASSVIGFGNTIYF. V is TRBV2 and J is TRBJ1-3; D ambiguous. This CDR3 has 14 amino acids. The V gene's germline CDR1 is SNHLY and CDR2 FYNNEI. Deletions cut 4 bases from V and 7 bases from J, with 14 bases between.

Worth noting for this clonotype: The CDR3 carries no conserved terminal phenylalanine or tryptophan, so it likely arises from a read error. The chain is built from TRBV20-1 and TRBJ2-7; 7 bases are a match to TRBD1. This CDR3 is 15 amino acids long. The germline CDR1 and CDR2 sequences are DFQATT and SNEGSKA (reference sequence). V trimming: 6 bases; J trimming: 6 bases; junction bases outside the gene matches: 17. This chain's CDR3 is CSAIVGGAAWVEQYL. The CDR3, as DNA: TGCAGTGCCATTGTAGGGGGCGCGGCGTGGGTCGAGCAGTACCTC.

This clonotype was seen only a few times. V is TRBV5-5 and J is TRBJ2-7; TRBD1 agrees at 8 bases. V trimming: 4 bases; J trimming: 6 bases; junction bases outside the gene matches: 9. The CDR3 contains 14 residues. Germline CDR1 reads SGHKS; CDR2 reads YYEKEE (reference sequence). DNA of the CDR3: TGTGCCAGCAGCCCCGGGACAGGACATCGCGAGCAGTACTTC. As protein: CASSPGTGHREQYF.

This clonotype appeared a single time. The chain carries TRBV20-1 and TRBJ2-7, with 14 bases matching TRBD2. The CDR3 has 18 residues. Trimming cost V 0 bases and J 1 base; bases outside gene matches: 8. Germline V lookup: CDR1 DFQATT, CDR2 SNEGSKA (reference sequence). The CDR3, as DNA: TGCAGTGCTAGAGATGGGACTAGCGGGAGAGGGGGGTCCTACGAGCAGTACTTC. Translating it yields CSARDGTSGRGGSYEQYF.

The rearrangement uses TRBV2 and TRBJ2-3, with 7 bases fitting TRBD2. Per germline, CDR1 SNHLY and CDR2 FYNNEI. The V segment lost 7 bases and the J segment 2 bases; nucleotides outside the gene matches: 9. The CDR3 loop spans 15 amino acids. In DNA, the CDR3 is TGTGCCAGCATGGAGAGCGGGGTCATCACAGATACGCAGTATTTT. It is translated as CASMESGVITDTQYF.

The rearrangement joins TRBV28 to TRBJ1-4; D is uncertain. The CDR3 contains 16 residues. Trimming removed 2 bases from V and 6 bases from J, with 16 bases in between. Germline V gene sequence: CDR1 MDHEN, CDR2 SYDVKM. CDR3 residues: CASSLPGTSAHEKLFF. DNA of the CDR3: TGTGCCAGCAGTTTACCTGGAACCAGCGCGCATGAAAAACTGTTTTTT.

The CDR3 coding sequence is TGCAGTGCCAGTCAGGTTAACTATGGCTACACCTTC. Translation gives CSASQVNYGYTF. V is TRBV20-1 and J is TRBJ1-2; no reliable D call. V was shortened by 6 bases and J by 1 base, with 9 bases between the two germline ends. This CDR3 has 12 amino acids. Germline V CDR1 and CDR2: DFQATT, SNEGSKA (reference sequence).

The chain joins TRBV6-5 to TRBJ2-7; 8 bases are a match to TRBD1. There are 14 residues in the CDR3. V lost 6 bases to trimming and J lost 2 bases; unmatched junction nucleotides: 6. Looked up from germline, CDR1 is MNHEY and CDR2 is SVGAGI. The CDR3 nucleotides read TGTGCCAGCAGGGACGGGACAGGTCCCTACGAGCAGTACTTC. Translation: CASRDGTGPYEQYF.

V usage is TRBV20-1 and J usage is TRBJ1-1; 8 bases are shared with TRBD1. The CDR3 loop spans 14 amino acids. Germline trimming cut 5 bases from V and 0 bases from J; bases unmatched to any gene: 5. Germline CDR1 is DFQATT and CDR2 is SNEGSKA (reference sequence). The CDR3 DNA reads as TGCAGTGCTGCCGGGACAGGAATGAACACTGAAGCTTTCTTT. Residues: CSAAGTGMNTEAFF.

This clonotype is a singleton in its sample. One end of the junction fails to match germline, which may point to a read error. V is TRBV7-7 and J is TRBJ2-5; 8 bases align to TRBD1. The CDR3 has 13 residues. Germline V gene sequence: CDR1 SSHAT, CDR2 FNYEAQ (reference sequence). The CDR3 DNA is TGTGCTAGCAGCAGCAGCGTACAGGGGGAGCAGTACTTC. As protein: CASSSSVQGEQYF.

This chain links TRBV9 with TRBJ1-3, with a weak D call TRBD1 (5 bases). This CDR3 spans 15 amino acids. CDR1 is SGDLS and CDR2 is YYNGEE in the germline V gene. Trimming took 2 bases from V and 9 from J, leaving 18 bases between them. This CDR3 is CASSVSTAGSSTIYF. CDR3 nucleotide sequence: TGTGCCAGCAGCGTCTCCACCGCAGGGTCGAGCACCATATATTTT.

This clonotype has at least ten counts. The chain recombines TRBV15 with TRBJ2-7; 10 bases agree with TRBD2. J lost 1 base, V lost 5 bases, and 11 bases had no gene match. There are 17 residues in the CDR3. Germline V gene sequence: CDR1 LNHNV, CDR2 YYDKDF (reference sequence). The CDR3 region has the DNA TGTGCCACCAGCCCTGAGCGGGAGGGCCACGGATCCTACGAGCAGTACTTC. Amino acid sequence: CATSPEREGHGSYEQYF. The full variable domain, rest sourced from reference TRBV15 and TRBJ2-7, is DAMVIQNPRYQVTQFGKPVTLSCSQTLNHNVMYWYQQKSSQAPKLLFHYYDKDFNNEADTPDNFQSRRPNTSFCFLDIRSPGLGDTAMYLCATSPEREGHGSYEQYFGPGTRLTVT.

This clonotype was seen many times. V is TRBV5-6 and J is TRBJ2-5; no firm D call. V dropped 3 bases and J dropped 2 bases, with 2 bases sitting between them. This CDR3 is built from 11 residues. Germline assignment: CDR1 SGHDT and CDR2 YYEEEE. DNA of the CDR3: TGTGCCAGCAGCTGGCAAGAGACCCAGTACTTC. Protein product: CASSWQETQYF.

This rearrangement joins TRBV2 to TRBJ1-1; 9 bases align to TRBD1. This CDR3 comprises 13 residues. Germline CDR1 SNHLY, CDR2 FYNNEI. Trimming took 6 bases from V and 5 from J; bases not matched to a gene: 4. The CDR3 DNA reads as TGTGCCAGCAGGATGACAGGGGGTACTGAAGCTTTCTTT. Its translation: CASRMTGGTEAFF.

This clonotype came up many times. CDR3 DNA sequence: TGTGCCAGCAGCTCACCGACAGGGAAGAGCTATGGCTACACCTTC. Its translation is CASSSPTGKSYGYTF. The chain has TRBV5-8 and TRBJ1-2; 7 bases map to TRBD1. The CDR3 totals 15 residues. Germline CDR1 and CDR2: SGHTS and YDEGEE. Trimming cost V 3 bases and J 4 bases; bases outside gene matches: 9. The variable domain in full, completed from reference TRBV5-8 and TRBJ1-2, reads EAGVTQSPTHLIKTRGQQATLRCSPISGHTSVYWYQQALGLGLQFLLWYDEGEERNRGNFPPRFSGRQFPNYSSELNVNALELEDSALYLCASSSPTGKSYGYTFGSGTRLTVV.

The V gene is TRBV10-1, the J gene TRBJ2-7; 7 nucleotides agree with TRBD2. From germline, CDR1 is WNHNN and CDR2 SYGVQD (reference sequence). The CDR3 has 16 amino acids. V trimming: 3 bases; J trimming: 0 bases; junction bases outside the gene matches: 8. The CDR3 protein is CASSDTSGLCSYEQYF. The CDR3 DNA is TGCGCCAGCAGTGACACTTCGGGACTATGCTCCTACGAGCAGTACTTC.

Details on this clonotype: Being one base from a much bigger clone, this may be a read error. Because it lacks the conserved phenylalanine or tryptophan at the end, this CDR3 is likely a read error. The chain uses TRBV10-3 and TRBJ1-2, with D possibly matching TRBD1 (5 bases). Germline values: CDR1 ENHRY, CDR2 SYGVKD. There are 15 residues in the CDR3. Deletions cut 0 bases from V and 4 bases from J, with 12 bases between. The CDR3 DNA is TGTGCCATCAGTGAGTCGGGGGACGGGAGCTATGGCTACACCTCC. Its translation: CAISESGDGSYGYTS.

This chain joins TRBV24-1 and TRBJ2-7, with 9 bases identical to TRBD1. Germline V gene sequence: CDR1 KGHDR, CDR2 SFDVKD. The CDR3 is made up of 14 amino acids. Trimming cost V 4 bases and J 2 bases; bases outside gene matches: 2. CDR3 DNA sequence: TGTGCCACCAGTGAGGACAGGGGAACCTACGAGCAGTACTTC. Translating gives CATSEDRGTYEQYF.

This clonotype has at least ten counts. This rearrangement joins TRBV7-8 to TRBJ2-3, with 9 bases that match TRBD2. Unmatched junction bases numbered 13, after V lost 9 bases and J lost 3 bases. CDR3 length: 16 residues. Per germline, CDR1 SGHVS and CDR2 FQNEAQ. CDR3 sequence (DNA): TGTGCCAGTGAATACGGGGTTAGCGGGGGAACAGATACGCAGTATTTT. Its translation: CASEYGVSGGTDTQYF.

The genes are TRBV7-2 and TRBJ2-2, with D hard to call. The CDR3 extends over 14 amino acids. The V end lost 1 base, the J end lost 7 bases, and 10 bases lay between the germline ends. In germline, CDR1 is SGHTA, CDR2 FQGNSA. CDR3 sequence (DNA): TGTGCCAGCAGCTTAGACCGCAGGATCGGGGAGCTGTTTTTT. Translation gives CASSLDRRIGELFF.

A few counts support this clonotype. The V gene is TRBV12-3 or TRBV12-4, the J gene TRBJ1-1; D gene uncertain. Trimming pared 6 bases from V and 1 base from J, leaving 9 bases between. This CDR3 spans 13 amino acids. CDR3 sequence reads: CASRVLANTEAFF. CDR3 bases: TGTGCCAGCAGAGTTTTAGCGAACACTGAAGCTTTCTTT.